Here is one T cell receptor (beta chain) with its context. This clone was seen more than once but under ten times. Its cognate antigen has yet to be identified. It has no much larger one-base neighbor in the sample; base qualities were not kept. The sample originates from a study of shared clonotypes between healthy human individuals (dated by TCRdb to the early 2020s). Regarding the complete study: The cohort comprised a couple of women and three men aged 18 to 49 years. Between about 0.8 and 9 billion PBMCs per donor were obtained by leukapheresis. Per donor, three plates each were used for CD4 naive and CD4 memory, two for CD8 naive, and one for CD8 memory. Libraries were prepared and TCR repertoires were sequenced by different laboratories using diverse techniques, in order to increase sequencing depth and limit assay-specific biases. To estimate repertoire size and how much clonotype sharing occurs between individuals, the study deeply sequenced the blood TCR repertoires of five or six healthy adults. Study-level results and caveats: Estimated clonotype richness was generally larger for naive than for memory subsets. Sampling was restricted to blood, and TCR repertoires in tissues likely differ from the TCR repertoires found in blood. Even with the large sequencing depth, rarefaction of the sorted-subset datasets indicated that sequencing was incomplete. The genetic and exposure-history diversity represented was limited by the small number of donors. Sharing across four donors was observed for 4.5% to 6.5% of naive CD4, about 4% of naive CD8, roughly 2.4% of memory CD4, and roughly 0.4% of memory CD8 clonotypes. Higher generation probabilities were observed for clonotypes shared by all four sorted-subset donors than for non-shared clonotypes. Pairwise subsampling led to the expectation that sequencing depth would affect the degree of clonotype sharing among donors.

Using the deep immunoSEQ assay, TCR CDR3 regions were amplified from genomic DNA by multiplex PCR. Extracted genomic DNA from each cell subset was distributed evenly across all wells of several immunoSEQ 96-well plates, and each plate was treated as a replicate. Each replicate PCR for sorted subsets received about 0.2 ug genomic DNA, equal to around 32,000 T cell genomes. The purified libraries were quantified using a Qubit 3.0 fluorometer, sized with a Bioanalyzer 2100, and then quantified again using the KAPA Library Quantification kit. Every immunoSEQ 96-well plate was sequenced on a dedicated single-read 150-cycle Illumina NextSeq 550 flow cell. Turning to the authors' computational methods: The immunoSEQ output contained only junctional sequences without quality scores, so filtering could not match that applied to full-length reads. Sequences were annotated with PyIR, a Python wrapper for IgBLAST v1.9, using IMGT germline references to assign V/J genes and CDR3. Reads were filtered out if the reads had weak V/J assignments (E-value above 1e-6), no CDR3, stop codons, out-of-frame junctions, or ambiguous translated residues. V3J clonotypes were defined as sequences sharing an identical inferred V gene, J gene, and CDR3 amino acid sequence. Percentage overlap between repertoires was computed as shared unique clonotypes divided by the size of the smaller repertoire. Richness of each repertoire was evaluated using RTK rarefaction, the Chao1 estimator, and Recon v2.1 estimates of unobserved clonotypes. For all TCRbeta clonotypes obtained by the gDNA method from a few donors, generation probabilities were computed with OLGA. TCRdb mirrors the immuneACCESS table, restricted to in-frame sequences. Some clones are absent from its copies; in checked studies, under half trace to an unresolved V gene, and the reason for the others is unknown. That table is the source of V, J and clone size, and D and trimming were worked out from the DNA. The sample table holds approximately 940,000 clones, of which around three quarters were seen once. The ten largest clones add up to about 1.5% of the sample.

The germline V end is reduced by 0 bases and the J end by 4 bases; junction bases left unmatched: 4. Counted from cysteine to phenylalanine, this CDR3 has 16 amino acids. Only the CDR3 portion is preserved as DNA: 48 bases, with reading frame beginning at the first base. CDR1 SGHRS and CDR2 YFSETQ are derived from the germline V gene. The donors were healthy, HIV-negative adults who had no recently reported acute infections or vaccinations. Only Caucasian adults living in Nashville, Tennessee, USA were represented among the donors. CD4+ T cells were enriched by magnetic negative selection; naive cells were then positively selected on CD45RA, and the negative fraction formed the memory subset. Blood was collected by leukapheresis, and PBMCs were isolated by Ficoll-Histopaque density gradient centrifugation and then cryopreserved in liquid nitrogen vapor phase. Analytical flow cytometry was used to check the purity and quantity of each magnetically sorted T cell population. Each sorted fraction had its genomic DNA isolated and then quantified by UV absorbance on a Nanodrop 2000c.

Material: memory CD4+ T cells sorted from blood. The sample's cell subset or site, from its label and the paper: CD45RA-negative fraction. The clonotype comes from a man between 18 and 35 years old in good health. The chain is assembled from TRBV5-1 and TRBJ1-1; 12 nucleotides in the junction match TRBD1. The DNA is TGCGCCAGCAGCTTGGCCGGGACAGGGGGCGGCACTGAAGCTTTCTTT. This encodes CASSLAGTGGGTEAFF. With all but the CDR3 taken from the reference TRBV5-1 and TRBJ1-1 genes, the full variable domain is: KAGVTQTPRYLIKTRGQQVTLSCSPISGHRSVSWYQQTPGQGLQFLFEYFSETQRNKGNFPGRFSGRQFSNSRSEMNVSTLELGDSALYLCASSLAGTGGGTEAFFGQGTRLTVV.